The entry below describes one T cell receptor (beta chain). The sample is drawn from a study of T cells after yellow fever vaccination. From the 5' RACE reads, TCRdb called clonotypes with MiXCR, one entry per CDR3 protein. The profile shows more than 350,000 distinct CDR3 sequences, more than 9% of them singletons. This CDR3 has 15 residues. The germline V gene has CDR1 MNHNS and CDR2 SASEGT. V lost 5 bases, J lost 4 bases, and 12 bases lay in between. V gene TRBV6-1 combines with J gene TRBJ1-6; D is unresolved. The sequencing used PBMCs, collected on the day of the first yellow fever vaccination. The receptor was isolated from a man between 18 and 29 years old who received the YFV17D yellow fever vaccine. DNA for the CDR3: TGTGCCAGCAGTCCCCTCCCGGTATATAATTCACCCCTCCACTTT. This codes for CASSPLPVYNSPLHF.